The clone carrying this T cell receptor (beta chain) was recorded at least ten times. The antigen is undetermined. The CDR3 consists of 12 residues. Per germline, CDR1 DFQATT and CDR2 SNEGSKA (reference sequence). The V gene lost 5 bases and the J gene lost 4 bases, with 11 bases spanning the gap. The data were obtained in a study of blood T cells in healthy people across ages. General study results and limits: Estimates of total diversity, which came from one million sequenced T cells, were considered to be underestimates. Without sorted subsets, naive and antigen-experienced compartments could not be conclusively compared.

Combining a sample-barcoded 5' primer with a J-beta primer mix, a second PCR ran for 7 to 11 cycles. Every sample gave at least 2.5 million paired-end reads containing CDR3. TCRdb re-derived calls from the 5' RACE reads in MiXCR, one entry per CDR3 protein. This sample has about 640,000 distinct CDR3 sequences, with roughly 30% found just once. Sequencing was done on a sample of blood. The chain combines TRBV20-1 with TRBJ1-2; unclear D gene. The sequence was collected from a woman at least 80 years old in good health. For the CDR3, the DNA is TGCAGTGCTGCACAGACAATCTATGGCTACACCTTC. As protein: CSAAQTIYGYTF.